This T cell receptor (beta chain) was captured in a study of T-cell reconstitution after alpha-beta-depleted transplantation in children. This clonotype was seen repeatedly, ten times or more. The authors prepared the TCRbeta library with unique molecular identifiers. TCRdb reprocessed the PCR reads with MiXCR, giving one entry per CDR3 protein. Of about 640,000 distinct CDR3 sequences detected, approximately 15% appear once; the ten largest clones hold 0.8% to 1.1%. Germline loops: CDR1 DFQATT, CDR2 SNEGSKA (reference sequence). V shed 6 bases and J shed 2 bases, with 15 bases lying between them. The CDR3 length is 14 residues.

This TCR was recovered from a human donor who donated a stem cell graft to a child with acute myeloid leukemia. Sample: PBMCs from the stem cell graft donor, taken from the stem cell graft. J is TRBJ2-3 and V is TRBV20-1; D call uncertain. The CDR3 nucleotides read TGCAGTGCCCCTGGGGATGGGTACACAGATACGCAGTATTTT. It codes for CSAPGDGYTDTQYF.